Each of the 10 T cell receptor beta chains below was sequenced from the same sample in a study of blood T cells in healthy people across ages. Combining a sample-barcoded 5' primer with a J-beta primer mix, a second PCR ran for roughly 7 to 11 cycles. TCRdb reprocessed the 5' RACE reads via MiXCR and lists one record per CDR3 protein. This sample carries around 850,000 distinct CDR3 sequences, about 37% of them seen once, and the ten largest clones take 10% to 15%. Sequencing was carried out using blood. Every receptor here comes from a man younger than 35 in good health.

Here the CDR3 reads CASSVSEYTDTQYF. CDR3 sequence (DNA): TGTGCCAGCAGCGTTTCCGAGTACACAGATACGCAGTATTTT. The chain is built from TRBV5-6 and TRBJ2-3; no clear D. The germline V gene has CDR1 SGHDT and CDR2 YYEEEE. The CDR3 runs to 14 residues. Trimming cost V 4 bases and J 2 bases, with 11 bases left between them.

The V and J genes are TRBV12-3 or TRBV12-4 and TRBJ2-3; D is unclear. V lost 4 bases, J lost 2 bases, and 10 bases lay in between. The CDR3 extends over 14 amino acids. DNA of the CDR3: TGTGCCAGCAGTTACGACCTTAACACAGATACGCAGTATTTT. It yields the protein CASSYDLNTDTQYF.

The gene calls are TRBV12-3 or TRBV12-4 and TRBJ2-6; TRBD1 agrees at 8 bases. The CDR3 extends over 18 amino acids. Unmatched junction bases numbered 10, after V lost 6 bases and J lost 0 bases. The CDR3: CASRHAGGPYSGANVLTF. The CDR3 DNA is TGTGCCAGCAGGCACGCAGGGGGCCCCTACTCTGGGGCCAACGTCCTGACTTTC.

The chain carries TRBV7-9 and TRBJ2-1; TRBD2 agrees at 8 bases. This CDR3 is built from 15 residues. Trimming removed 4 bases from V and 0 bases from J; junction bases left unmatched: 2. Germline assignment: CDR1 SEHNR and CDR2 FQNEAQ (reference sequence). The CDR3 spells CASSSRGASYNEQFF. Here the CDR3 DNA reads TGTGCCAGCAGCTCGCGGGGGGCCTCCTACAATGAGCAGTTCTTC.

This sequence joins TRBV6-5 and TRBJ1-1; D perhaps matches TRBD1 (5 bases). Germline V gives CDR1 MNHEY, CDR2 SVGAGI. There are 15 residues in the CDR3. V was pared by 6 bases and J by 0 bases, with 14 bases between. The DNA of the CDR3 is TGTGCCAGCAGGACCCGACAGTTCATGAACACTGAAGCTTTCTTT. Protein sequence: CASRTRQFMNTEAFF.

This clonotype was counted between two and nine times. The CDR3 coding sequence is TGTGCCAGCAGTGAAGTGTTAGAATACGAGCAGTACTTC. This translates into CASSEVLEYEQYF. The J gene is TRBJ2-7, the V gene TRBV2; D remains unclear. V shed 1 base and J shed 4 bases, with 8 bases lying between them. CDR3 length: 13 amino acids. CDR1 is SNHLY and CDR2 is FYNNEI in the germline V gene.

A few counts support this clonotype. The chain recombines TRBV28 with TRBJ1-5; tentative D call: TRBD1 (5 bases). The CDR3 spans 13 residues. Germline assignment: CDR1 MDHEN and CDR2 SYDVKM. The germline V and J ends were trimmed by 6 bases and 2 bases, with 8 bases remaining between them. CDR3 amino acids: CASRMTGNQPQHF. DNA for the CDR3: TGTGCCAGCAGGATGACAGGCAATCAGCCCCAGCATTTT.

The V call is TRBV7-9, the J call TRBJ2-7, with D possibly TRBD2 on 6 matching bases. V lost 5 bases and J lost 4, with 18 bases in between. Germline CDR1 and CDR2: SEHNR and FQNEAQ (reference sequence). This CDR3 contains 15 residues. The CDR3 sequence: CASSPILPAGYEQYF. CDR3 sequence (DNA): TGTGCCAGCAGCCCAATCCTCCCCGCGGGGTACGAGCAGTACTTC.

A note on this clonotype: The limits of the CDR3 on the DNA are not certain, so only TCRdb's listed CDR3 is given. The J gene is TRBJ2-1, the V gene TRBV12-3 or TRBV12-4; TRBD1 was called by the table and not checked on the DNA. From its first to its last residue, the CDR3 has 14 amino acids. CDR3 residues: CASSSSVGKVEQYF.

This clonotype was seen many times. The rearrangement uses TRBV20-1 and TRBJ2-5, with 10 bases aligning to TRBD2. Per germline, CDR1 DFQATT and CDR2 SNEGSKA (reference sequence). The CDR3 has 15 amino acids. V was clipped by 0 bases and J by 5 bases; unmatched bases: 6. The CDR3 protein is CSARDPSGGRETQYF. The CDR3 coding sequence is TGCAGTGCTAGAGACCCTAGCGGGGGAAGGGAGACCCAGTACTTC.